This T cell receptor beta chain was identified in a study of blood T cell repertoires in COVID-19. On the study more broadly: Sources were T cells, B-cell-depleted T cells, or PBMCs; the material itself was cDNA or gDNA.

Germline CDR1 and CDR2: MNHEY and SMNVEV (reference sequence). This CDR3 contains 16 residues. V gave up 0 bases and J gave up 5 bases, with 16 bases separating them. The assay was immunoSEQ multiplex PCR, and TCRdb's table has in-frame clones only and misses some. The sample lists about 150,000 clones, around 85% seen once, with over 7% in the top ten. The Seattle patients joined while their infection was active and were tracked longitudinally afterward. The sequenced sample consisted of peripheral blood. This TCR was sampled from a woman older than 75 with COVID-19, enrolled during active disease. This chain connects TRBV27 to TRBJ1-2, with D maybe TRBD1 (5 bases). The CDR3 bases are TGTGCCAGCAGTTTATCCCGGGGGATCGGTACTTATGGCTACACCTTC. This encodes CASSLSRGIGTYGYTF.